The source of this TCR beta chain is a study of blood T cell repertoires in COVID-19. Study background: Both acute and convalescent COVID-19 samples were obtained from the United States, Italy and Spain.

Per the germline V gene, CDR1 is SGHKS and CDR2 is YYEKEE (reference sequence). V dropped 2 bases and J dropped 8 bases, with 8 bases sitting between them. The CDR3 covers 13 residues. Data came from immunoSEQ multiplex PCR; TCRdb stores just in-frame clones and leaves some out. The data show 150,000 to 200,000 clones, roughly 82% seen once. The chain recombines TRBV5-5 with TRBJ1-6; D unresolved. The sample comprised PBMCs or T cells enriched from blood (not recorded which). The clonotype was recovered from a man aged 45-65 years who had recovered from COVID-19. The CDR3 DNA sequence: TGTGCCAGCAGCTTAATGGGAGATTCACCCCTCCACTTT. Its translation: CASSLMGDSPLHF.